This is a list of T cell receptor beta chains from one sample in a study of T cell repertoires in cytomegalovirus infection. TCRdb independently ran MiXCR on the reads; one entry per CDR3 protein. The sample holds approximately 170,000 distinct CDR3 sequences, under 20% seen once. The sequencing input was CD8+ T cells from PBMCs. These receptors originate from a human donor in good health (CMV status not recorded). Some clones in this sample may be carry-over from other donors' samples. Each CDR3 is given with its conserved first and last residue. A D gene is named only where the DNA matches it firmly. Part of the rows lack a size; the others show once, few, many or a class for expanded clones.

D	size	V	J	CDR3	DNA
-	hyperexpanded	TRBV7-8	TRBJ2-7	CASSFDRPGDEQYF	TGTGCCAGCAGCTTCGACAGGCCCGGGGACGAGCAGTACTTC
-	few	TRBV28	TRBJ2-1	CASRSTGLSPYNEQFF	TGTGCCAGCAGGTCAACAGGGCTCTCCCCTTACAATGAGCAGTTCTTC
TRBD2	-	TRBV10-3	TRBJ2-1	CAISQAGGPKNEQFF	TGTGCCATCAGTCAAGCGGGGGGGCCCAAGAATGAGCAGTTCTTC
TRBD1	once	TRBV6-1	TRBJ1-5	CASRPVPGQGSGNQPQHF	TGTGCCAGCAGGCCAGTCCCGGGACAGGGAAGCGGCAATCAGCCCCAGCATTTT
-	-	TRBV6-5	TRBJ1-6	CASSYGLGGNSPLHF	TGTGCCAGCAGTTACGGCCTCGGAGGGAATTCACCCCTCCACTTT
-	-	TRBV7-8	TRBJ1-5	CASSLLDSNQPQHF	TGTGCCAGCAGCTTATTGGATAGCAATCAGCCCCAGCATTTT
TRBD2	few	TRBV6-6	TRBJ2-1	CASSYSLAGTSGQTGDNEQFF	TGTGCCAGCAGTTACTCCCTTGCTGGGACTAGCGGGCAAACCGGGGACAATGAGCAGTTCTTC
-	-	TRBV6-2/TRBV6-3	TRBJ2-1	CASSYGRTGNEQFF	TGTGCCAGCAGTTACGGAAGGACCGGCAATGAGCAGTTCTTC
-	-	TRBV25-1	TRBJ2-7	CASSVTGDEQYF	TGTGCCAGCAGTGTTACAGGAGACGAGCAGTACTTC
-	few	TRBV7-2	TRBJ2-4	CASSPDITHLGIQYF	TGTGCCAGCAGCCCCGATATCACCCATCTAGGGATTCAGTACTTC
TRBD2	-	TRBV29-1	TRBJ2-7	CSVVGTSGSRYEQYF	TGCAGCGTTGTAGGGACTAGCGGGAGTCGGTACGAGCAGTACTTC
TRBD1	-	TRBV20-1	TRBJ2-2	CSATRGQANTGELFF	TGCAGTGCTACCCGGGGACAGGCGAACACCGGGGAGCTGTTTTTT
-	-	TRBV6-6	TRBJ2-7	CASSLTGTHEQYF	TGTGCCAGCAGTCTAACAGGGACACACGAGCAGTACTTC
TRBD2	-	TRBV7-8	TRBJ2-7	CASSPQAGGYYEQYF	TGTGCCAGCAGCCCTCAAGCGGGGGGATACTACGAGCAGTACTTC
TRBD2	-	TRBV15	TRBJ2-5	CATSSRRGGEETQYF	TGTGCCACCAGCTCAAGGCGGGGGGGGGAAGAGACCCAGTACTTC
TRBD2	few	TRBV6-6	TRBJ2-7	CASSHTSGRAYEQYF	TGTGCCAGCAGTCATACTAGCGGGAGGGCCTACGAGCAGTACTTC
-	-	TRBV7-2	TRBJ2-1	CASSPQIGLPLGYNEQFF	TGTGCCAGCAGCCCCCAGATCGGACTACCCCTGGGGTACAATGAGCAGTTCTTC
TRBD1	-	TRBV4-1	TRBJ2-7	CASSQLLTGTYEQYF	TGCGCCAGCAGCCAATTACTGACAGGGACCTACGAGCAGTACTTC
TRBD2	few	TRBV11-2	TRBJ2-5	CASSLDPSGGRETQYF	TGTGCCAGCAGCTTAGACCCTAGCGGCGGAAGGGAGACCCAGTACTTC
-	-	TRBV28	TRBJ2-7	CASSWASYNYEQYF	TGTGCCAGCAGTTGGGCCTCATACAACTACGAGCAGTACTTC
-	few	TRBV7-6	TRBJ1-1	CASSLTEKNTEAFF	TGTGCCAGCAGCTTGACGGAGAAGAACACTGAAGCTTTCTTT
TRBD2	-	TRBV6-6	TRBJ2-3	CASSYGGLEADTQYF	TGTGCCAGCAGTTACGGGGGACTAGAGGCAGATACGCAGTATTTT
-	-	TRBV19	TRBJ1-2	CASSPGGVYGYTF	TGTGCCAGTAGCCCAGGCGGGGTGTATGGCTACACCTTC
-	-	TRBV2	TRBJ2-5	CASSDRGIQETQYF	TGTGCCAGCAGTGATCGGGGTATTCAAGAGACCCAGTACTTC
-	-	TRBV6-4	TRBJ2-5	CASLKTQYF	TGTGCCAGCTTGAAGACCCAGTACTTC
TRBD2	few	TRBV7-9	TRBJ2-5	CASSLGLAGEETQYF	TGTGCCAGCAGCCTGGGACTAGCGGGAGAAGAGACCCAGTACTTC
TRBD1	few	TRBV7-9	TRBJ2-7	CASSLTPTGGSYEQYF	TGTGCCAGCAGCTTAACCCCGACAGGGGGCTCTTACGAGCAGTACTTC
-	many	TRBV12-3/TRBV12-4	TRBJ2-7	CASTKGGGYEQYF	TGTGCCAGCACCAAAGGAGGCGGATACGAGCAGTACTTC
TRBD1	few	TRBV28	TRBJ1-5	CTSRNPGTEPQHF	TGTACCAGCAGGAATCCCGGGACAGAGCCCCAGCATTTT
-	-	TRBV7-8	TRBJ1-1	CASSLFGLPVDTEAFF	TGTGCCAGCAGCTTATTCGGGTTACCAGTGGACACTGAAGCTTTCTTT
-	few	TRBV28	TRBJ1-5	CASSQIVGGGNQPQHF	TGTGCCAGCAGTCAAATTGTCGGGGGGGGGAATCAGCCCCAGCATTTT
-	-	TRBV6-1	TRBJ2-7	CASRAGRDNAYEQYF	TGTGCCAGCAGAGCCGGACGGGATAACGCCTACGAGCAGTACTTC
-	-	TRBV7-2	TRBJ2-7	CASSVYRLSSYEQYF	TGTGCCAGCAGCGTGTACAGGCTCAGCTCCTACGAGCAGTACTTC
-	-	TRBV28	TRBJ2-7	CASTPPGGGSSYEQYF	TGTGCCAGCACCCCGCCTGGGGGCGGGAGCTCCTACGAGCAGTACTTC
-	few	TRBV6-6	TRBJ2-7	CASSYLTGNEQYF	TGTGCCAGCAGTTACTTAACAGGGAACGAGCAGTACTTC
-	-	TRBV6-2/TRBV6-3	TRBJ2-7	CASSYGGAEARHEQYF	TGTGCCAGCAGTTACGGGGGAGCGGAGGCGCGGCACGAGCAGTACTTC
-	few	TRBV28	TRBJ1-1	CASIPQVNTEAFF	TGTGCCAGCATCCCTCAGGTGAACACTGAAGCTTTCTTT
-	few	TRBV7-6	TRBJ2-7	CASSLRQAYPYEQYF	TGTGCCAGCAGCCTCCGGCAGGCGTACCCCTACGAGCAGTACTTC
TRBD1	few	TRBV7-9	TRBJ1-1	CASSYQSDRARAFF	TGTGCCAGCAGCTATCAATCGGACAGGGCACGAGCTTTCTTT